What follows are 17 T cell receptor beta chains derived from one specimen sequenced in a study of shared clonotypes between healthy human individuals. The protocol was immunoSEQ multiplex PCR, while the TCRdb copy is restricted to in-frame clones and leaves out a portion. Of about a million clones listed, around 80% are singletons. Sequences were obtained from memory CD4+ T cells sorted from blood. The subset denotes: CD45RA-negative fraction. Source of these receptors: a man between 18 and 35 years old in good health.

This clone has a single count. V usage is TRBV6-5 and J usage is TRBJ1-2; TRBD1 agrees at 10 bases. Trimming at V came to 7 bases and at J to 7 bases, leaving 12 bases not matched to a gene. The germline gives CDR1 MNHEY, CDR2 SVGAGI. This CDR3 is 15 amino acids long. The CDR3 here is CASTDGTGQGFGYTF. CDR3 bases: TGTGCCAGCACCGATGGGACGGGACAGGGGTTTGGCTACACCTTC.

This clone was seen more than once but under ten times. The chain couples TRBV30 to TRBJ1-1; D call uncertain. This CDR3 spans 13 amino acids. Germline V gene data show CDR1 as GTSNPN and CDR2 as SVGIG (reference sequence). The V end lost 3 bases, the J end lost 4 bases, and 12 bases lay between the germline ends. CDR3: CAWRETGGTEAFF. The CDR3 bases are TGTGCCTGGAGGGAGACGGGAGGCACTGAAGCTTTCTTT.

The table lists this clone with many counts. The V call is TRBV27, the J call TRBJ1-5; TRBD1 matches at 10 bases. The CDR3 totals 15 residues. Trimming took 6 bases from V and 2 from J; bases not matched to a gene: 4. Per germline, CDR1 MNHEY and CDR2 SMNVEV (reference sequence). DNA of the CDR3: TGTGCCAGCAGCCGACAGGGGGCAGGCAATCAGCCCCAGCATTTT. Translation: CASSRQGAGNQPQHF.

The rearrangement uses TRBV7-2 and TRBJ1-5; D ambiguous. V was shortened by 2 bases and J by 3 bases, with 11 bases between the two germline ends. The CDR3 is made up of 15 amino acids. Per germline, CDR1 SGHTA and CDR2 FQGNSA. This CDR3 is CASSLLGGDNQPQHF. The CDR3 coding sequence is TGTGCCAGCAGCTTACTGGGCGGTGACAATCAGCCCCAGCATTTT. Using reference TRBV7-2 and TRBJ1-5 for the parts outside the CDR3, the full variable domain is GAGVSQSPSNKVTEKGKDVELRCDPISGHTALYWYRQSLGQGLEFLIYFQGNSAPDKSGLPSDRFSAERTGGSVSTLTIQRTQQEDSAVYLCASSLLGGDNQPQHFGDGTRLSIL.

This clone was seen a handful of times. The J gene is TRBJ2-2, the V gene TRBV7-2; tentative D call: TRBD2 (5 bases). V dropped 7 bases and J dropped 1 base, with 13 bases sitting between them. This CDR3 region has 15 residues. The germline CDR1 and CDR2 sequences are SGHTA and FQGNSA. CDR3 in amino acids: CASKLRAGNTGELFF. As DNA, the CDR3 is TGTGCCAGCAAGCTTCGGGCGGGGAACACCGGGGAGCTGTTTTTT.

The chain couples TRBV19 to TRBJ2-1; 7 bases are a match to TRBD2. The CDR3 is 16 residues long. Germline V gives CDR1 LNHDA, CDR2 SQIVND (reference sequence). The junction had 7 bases not matched to a gene; V was cut back by 3 bases and J by 2 bases. CDR3 coding DNA: TGTGCCAGTAGTATCGAGTCGGGGGGAGCCTACAATGAGCAGTTCTTC. Its translation is CASSIESGGAYNEQFF.

The DNA of the CDR3 is TGTGCCAGTAGCAAACAGGGAGGCTCTGGAAACACCATATATTTT. Translation: CASSKQGGSGNTIYF. The V call is TRBV19, the J call TRBJ1-3, with TRBD1 as a possible D gene (6 bases). Trimming shortened V by 6 bases and J by 0 bases, and 12 bases separated the two germline ends. The CDR3 loop spans 15 amino acids. Germline V gene data show CDR1 as LNHDA and CDR2 as SQIVND (reference sequence).

This chain connects TRBV30 to TRBJ1-1; D is unresolved. CDR1 is GTSNPN, CDR2 SVGIG, per germline (reference sequence). The CDR3 is 14 residues long. Trimming removed 4 bases at V and 5 bases at J, with 17 bases between. The CDR3 sequence is CAWIREGRKTEAFF. The CDR3 DNA is TGTGCCTGGATCAGAGAGGGCAGGAAGACTGAAGCTTTCTTT.

This sequence joins TRBV2 and TRBJ2-7, with a weak D call TRBD1 (5 bases). Germline CDR1 and CDR2: SNHLY and FYNNEI. V lost 6 bases, J lost 3 bases, and 15 bases lay in between. The CDR3 totals 14 residues. The CDR3 loop is CASSATQTVYEQYF. The CDR3 DNA sequence: TGTGCCAGCAGCGCCACCCAGACAGTCTACGAGCAGTACTTC.

V is TRBV5-1 and J is TRBJ1-1; D may be TRBD1 (5 bases). The CDR3 totals 14 residues. CDR1 is SGHRS and CDR2 is YFSETQ in the germline V gene. The CDR3 is CVSRPGLNNTEAFF. CDR3 coding DNA: TGCGTCAGTCGACCGGGACTGAACAACACTGAAGCTTTCTTT.

The chain carries TRBV19 and TRBJ1-2; the D gene is possibly TRBD1 (6 bases). V was trimmed by 5 bases and J by 4 bases, leaving 14 bases between them. Germline lookup yields CDR1 LNHDA and CDR2 SQIVND (reference sequence). This CDR3 has 14 residues. CDR3 DNA sequence: TGTGCCAGTAGTCCGGACAGCCTCTTCTATGGCTACACCTTC. It translates to CASSPDSLFYGYTF.

The V call is TRBV23-1, the J call TRBJ1-4; 10 bases are shared with TRBD1. TRBV23-1 is flagged as an ORF with uncertain function. This CDR3 spans 15 amino acids. The V and J ends lost 4 bases and 7 bases, in that order; junction bases with no gene match: 6. The CDR3 reads CASSPQTGGIEKLFF. Here the CDR3 DNA reads TGCGCCAGCAGTCCTCAGACAGGGGGCATTGAAAAACTGTTTTTT.

J is TRBJ1-2 and V is TRBV19, with TRBD1 matching over 8 bases. Per germline, CDR1 LNHDA and CDR2 SQIVND (reference sequence). CDR3 length equals 13 residues. V gave up 9 bases and J gave up 4 bases; unmatched junction bases: 7. The CDR3 region has the DNA TGTGCCAGCCTCCAGGGGGCCCTCTATGGCTACACCTTC. Amino acid sequence: CASLQGALYGYTF.

The V call is TRBV6-6, the J call TRBJ1-1; unclear D gene. The V and J ends lost 2 bases and 1 base respectively, with 8 bases between them. This CDR3 contains 14 residues. Germline CDR1 is MNHNY and CDR2 is SVGAGI (reference sequence). The CDR3 sequence: CASSYVGTNTEAFF. CDR3 DNA sequence: TGTGCCAGCAGTTACGTGGGTACGAACACTGAAGCTTTCTTT.

The chain employs TRBV7-2 and TRBJ2-7, with 7 nucleotides matching TRBD1. V shed 4 bases, J shed 5 bases, and the junction held 8 bases outside the gene matches. In germline, CDR1 is SGHTA, CDR2 FQGNSA. The CDR3 loop spans 14 amino acids. CDR3 amino acids: CASSSGTVRNEQYF. The CDR3, as DNA: TGTGCCAGCAGCTCCGGGACAGTAAGAAACGAGCAGTACTTC.

This chain joins TRBV7-6 and TRBJ1-4; D gene ambiguous. Trimming left V 2 bases short and J 3 bases short, with 10 bases between. Germline-derived CDR1 and CDR2 are SGHVS and FNYEAQ. The CDR3 has 15 amino acids. CDR3 amino acids: CASSLTSAANEKLFF. The CDR3 DNA sequence: TGTGCCAGCAGCTTAACGTCGGCAGCTAATGAAAAACTGTTTTTT.

V usage is TRBV19 and J usage is TRBJ2-7, with 7 bases lining up with TRBD1. This CDR3 has 15 residues. CDR1 LNHDA and CDR2 SQIVND come from the germline V gene (reference sequence). V trimming: 1 base; J trimming: 3 bases; junction bases outside the gene matches: 6. The CDR3 coding sequence is TGTGCCAGTAGTATAGCTGGGACAGTTGGCTACGAGCAGTACTTC. Amino acid sequence: CASSIAGTVGYEQYF.